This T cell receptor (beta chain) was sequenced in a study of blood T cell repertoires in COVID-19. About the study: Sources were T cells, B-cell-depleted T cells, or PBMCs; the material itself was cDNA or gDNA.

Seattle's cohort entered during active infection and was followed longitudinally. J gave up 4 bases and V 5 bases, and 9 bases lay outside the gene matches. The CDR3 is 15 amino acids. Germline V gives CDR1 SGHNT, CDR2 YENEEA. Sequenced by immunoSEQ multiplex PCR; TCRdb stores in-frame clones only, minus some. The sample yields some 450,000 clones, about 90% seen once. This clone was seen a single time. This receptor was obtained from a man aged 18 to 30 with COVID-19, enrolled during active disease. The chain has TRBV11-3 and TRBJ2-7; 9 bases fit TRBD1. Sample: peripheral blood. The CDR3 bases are TGTGCCAGCAGCACGGGACAGGGCATTTCATACGAGCAGTACTTC. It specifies CASSTGQGISYEQYF.